Below are 29 T cell receptor beta chains sequenced from a single sample in a study of technical replicates of blood from several donors (dated by TCRdb to the late 2010s). The library was produced with the immunoSEQ multiplex PCR assay. The clones in this table, taken by TCRdb from immuneACCESS, are in-frame only. Not every clone is retained; where verified, under half of the shortfall comes from an unresolved V gene, and the cause of the rest is unknown. This sample holds tens of thousands of clones; 86% were observed only once. The ten largest clones represent over 5% of the sample. Sequencing input: PBMCs. The receptors were gathered from a human donor in good health. Some clones in this sample may be carry-over from other donors' samples.

As DNA, the CDR3 is TGTGCCAGCAGCTCAGCAGCTAGCGGGAGGTACGAGCAGTACTTC. It yields the protein CASSSAASGRYEQYF. The chain employs TRBV7-2 and TRBJ2-7; TRBD2 matches 11 bases. This CDR3 has 15 residues. V shed 4 bases and J 4 bases; nucleotides not matched to a gene: 6. Germline V lookup: CDR1 SGHTA, CDR2 FQGNSA.

V usage is TRBV5-6 and J usage is TRBJ2-7; tentative D call: TRBD2 (6 bases). Germline V gene lookup returns CDR1 SGHDT and CDR2 YYEEEE. With 0 bases removed from V and 3 bases from J, the gap between germline ends came to 10 bases. The CDR3 length is 14 residues. The CDR3 coding sequence is TGTGCCAGCAGCTTGGGCGGGAAAGGCTACGAGCAGTACTTC. Residues: CASSLGGKGYEQYF.

The V gene is TRBV7-6, the J gene TRBJ2-1; D not certain. Trimming shortened V by 4 bases and J by 4 bases, and 11 bases separated the two germline ends. CDR3 length: 14 amino acids. Germline CDR1 is SGHVS and CDR2 is FNYEAQ. CDR3 bases: TGTGCCAGCAGCTCTCCTCCAGGATACAATGAGCAGTTCTTC. Translating gives CASSSPPGYNEQFF.

This sequence joins TRBV6-5 and TRBJ2-7; TRBD2 matches 7 bases. This CDR3 has 14 amino acids. Germline CDR1 is MNHEY and CDR2 is SVGAGI. Unmatched junction bases numbered 6, after V lost 6 bases and J lost 1 base. As DNA, the CDR3 is TGTGCCAGCAGACAAAGCGGGATGTCCTACGAGCAGTACTTC. This gives the protein CASRQSGMSYEQYF.

The chain carries TRBV30 and TRBJ2-1; TRBD2 matches 9 bases. Germline lookup yields CDR1 GTSNPN and CDR2 SVGIG (reference sequence). V lost 0 bases and J lost 2; bases outside the gene matches: 5. The CDR3 consists of 16 residues. This CDR3 is CAWSVSRTSAYNEQFF. CDR3 coding DNA: TGTGCCTGGAGTGTATCCCGGACTAGCGCCTACAATGAGCAGTTCTTC.

The chain joins TRBV4-2 to TRBJ2-2; 7 bases map to TRBD2. The germline gives CDR1 LGHNA, CDR2 YNFKEQ. The CDR3 has 17 residues. V lost 0 bases and J lost 1; bases outside the gene matches: 5. CDR3 amino acids: CASSQERGGGNTGELFF. The CDR3 DNA sequence: TGTGCCAGCAGCCAAGAGCGGGGCGGGGGGAACACCGGGGAGCTGTTTTTT.

This chain joins TRBV19 and TRBJ2-3; 12 positions match TRBD2. Losses at the gene ends were 1 base for V and 4 bases for J; bases not matched to a gene: 6. The CDR3 loop spans 17 amino acids. From germline, CDR1 is LNHDA and CDR2 SQIVND (reference sequence). In DNA form, the CDR3 reads TGTGCCAGTAGTATAGTCCCTAGCGGGAGGGCGTCAGATACGCAGTATTTT. It specifies CASSIVPSGRASDTQYF.

The V and J genes are TRBV30 and TRBJ1-5, with a weak D call TRBD1 (5 bases). V lost 0 bases, J lost 2 bases, and 5 bases lay in between. Germline V lookup: CDR1 GTSNPN, CDR2 SVGIG (reference sequence). The CDR3 spans 13 residues. As DNA, the CDR3 is TGTGCCTGGAGTGTAGGGGGCAATCAGCCCCAGCATTTT. Its protein product is CAWSVGGNQPQHF.

The J gene is TRBJ2-7, the V gene TRBV18; D gene unclear. The CDR3 consists of 14 residues. Germline CDR1 reads KGHSH; CDR2 reads LQKENI. V lost 4 bases to trimming and J lost 0 bases, with 10 bases between them. The CDR3 protein is CASSLSTTSYEQYF. CDR3 DNA sequence: TGTGCCAGCTCACTCTCGACAACCTCCTACGAGCAGTACTTC.

The rearrangement links TRBV11-2 to TRBJ1-6; D is perhaps TRBD1 (6 bases). This CDR3 comprises 14 residues. The V and J ends lost 1 base and 7 bases respectively, with 8 bases between them. Germline values: CDR1 SGHAT, CDR2 FQNNGV. In DNA form, the CDR3 reads TGTGCCAGCAGCTTAGGAAGGGGGAATTCACCCCTCCACTTT. Translated, it gives CASSLGRGNSPLHF.

The chain couples TRBV5-4 to TRBJ1-1; a possible D gene is TRBD1 (6 bases). V shed 4 bases and J shed 1 base, with 14 bases lying between them. This CDR3 is built from 15 residues. CDR1 and CDR2 (germline): SGHNT, YYREEE (reference sequence). CDR3 amino acids: CASSPNRQANTEAFF. The CDR3 bases are TGTGCCAGCAGCCCGAATCGACAGGCGAACACTGAAGCTTTCTTT.

This clone was recorded many times. The chain joins TRBV4-2 to TRBJ2-3; TRBD2 aligns across 11 bases. This CDR3 region has 16 residues. Trimming took 3 bases from V and 3 from J; bases not matched to a gene: 5. Germline V CDR1 and CDR2: LGHNA, YNFKEQ. In nucleotides, the CDR3 is TGTGCCAGCAGCCAGGAAGTAGCGGGAGGGACAGATACGCAGTATTTT. Its protein product is CASSQEVAGGTDTQYF.

This rearrangement joins TRBV5-4 to TRBJ1-2; 7 nucleotides match TRBD1. Germline values: CDR1 SGHNT, CDR2 YYREEE (reference sequence). The CDR3 is made up of 14 amino acids. With 3 bases clipped from V and 5 bases from J, the junction kept 7 bases outside the gene matches. The CDR3 spells CASSSQGELYGYTF. The CDR3 coding sequence is TGTGCCAGCAGCTCCCAGGGGGAGCTATATGGCTACACCTTC.

The CDR3 DNA reads TGTGCTAGTGGCCCGGACAGAGCGAACACCGGGGAGCTGTTTTTT. Protein product: CASGPDRANTGELFF. This chain uses TRBV12-5 with TRBJ2-2; TRBD1 might be the D (6 bases). The CDR3 totals 15 residues. V was clipped by 6 bases and J by 0 bases, with 11 bases between them. Germline V lookup: CDR1 LGHNT, CDR2 FRNRAP.

The CDR3 sequence: CAISEWTSTETQYF. The CDR3 coding sequence is TGTGCCATCAGTGAGTGGACTAGCACGGAGACCCAGTACTTC. The chain combines TRBV10-3 with TRBJ2-5, with TRBD2 identical over 8 bases. V was clipped by 1 base and J by 5 bases; unmatched bases: 3. The CDR3 totals 14 residues. Germline lookup yields CDR1 ENHRY and CDR2 SYGVKD.

The genes are TRBV4-2 and TRBJ2-5; maybe TRBD1 (5 bases). Germline assignment: CDR1 LGHNA and CDR2 YNFKEQ. V was cut by 0 bases and J by 1 base, with 12 bases left in between. The CDR3 runs 16 residues. CDR3 loop: CASSQDWGRVQETQYF. The CDR3 DNA follows: TGTGCCAGCAGCCAAGATTGGGGCAGGGTCCAAGAGACCCAGTACTTC.

The chain employs TRBV7-2 and TRBJ2-1; TRBD2 aligns across 15 bases. Trimming cost V 5 bases and J 7 bases; bases outside gene matches: 3. The CDR3 runs to 15 residues. Germline CDR1 SGHTA, CDR2 FQGNSA. The CDR3 loop is CASSRGLAGGNEQFF. CDR3 bases: TGTGCCAGCAGCCGGGGACTAGCGGGAGGAAATGAGCAGTTCTTC.

The chain couples TRBV11-3 to TRBJ2-1; 15 bases map to TRBD2. V gave up 3 bases and J gave up 9 bases; unmatched junction bases: 9. This CDR3 comprises 17 residues. Germline CDR1 reads SGHNT; CDR2 reads YENEEA. The CDR3 DNA is TGTGCCAGCAGCTTGGGGACTAGCGGGGGGATCGTCCGTGAGCAGTTCTTC. It translates to CASSLGTSGGIVREQFF. Full variable domain (rest looked up from reference TRBV11-3 and TRBJ2-1): EAGVVQSPRYKIIEKKQPVAFWCNPISGHNTLYWYLQNLGQGPELLIRYENEEAVDDSQLPKDRFSAERLKGVDSTLKIQPAELGDSAVYLCASSLGTSGGIVREQFFGPGTRLTVL.

The chain employs TRBV5-4 and TRBJ1-3, with 9 bases aligning to TRBD1. Germline CDR1 is SGHNT and CDR2 is YYREEE (reference sequence). Trimming at V came to 3 bases and at J to 7 bases, leaving 11 bases not matched to a gene. The CDR3 length is 16 residues. The CDR3 region is CASSYEGDRAKNTIYF. The CDR3 coding sequence is TGTGCCAGCAGCTATGAGGGGGACAGGGCGAAGAACACCATATATTTT.

The rearrangement links TRBV4-2 to TRBJ1-3, with 7 bases matching TRBD1. From germline, CDR1 is LGHNA and CDR2 YNFKEQ. Unmatched junction bases numbered 6, after V lost 2 bases and J lost 2 bases. The CDR3 length is 16 residues. CDR3 sequence: CASSQTNRGTGNTIYF. The CDR3 DNA sequence: TGTGCCAGCAGCCAAACTAACAGGGGAACTGGAAACACCATATATTTT.

The J gene is TRBJ1-2, the V gene TRBV5-6, with D possibly matching TRBD1 (5 bases). The CDR3 is 13 residues long. Per germline, CDR1 SGHDT and CDR2 YYEEEE. With 4 bases removed from V and 7 bases from J, the gap between germline ends came to 14 bases. CDR3 region: CASSPSRVGGYTF. CDR3 nucleotide sequence: TGTGCCAGCAGCCCCAGCAGGGTAGGTGGCTACACCTTC.

The gene calls are TRBV6-1 and TRBJ2-1; D is uncertain. The germline gives CDR1 MNHNS, CDR2 SASEGT. V lost 7 bases to trimming and J lost 15 bases, with 19 bases between them. This CDR3 comprises 12 residues. The CDR3 is CASTEENEVGFF. As DNA, the CDR3 is TGTGCCAGCACCGAAGAGAATGAGGTGGGGTTCTTC.

V usage is TRBV27 and J usage is TRBJ1-2; 9 bases line up with TRBD1. From germline, CDR1 is MNHEY and CDR2 SMNVEV (reference sequence). The CDR3 contains 13 residues. V shed 7 bases, J shed 8 bases, and the junction held 8 bases outside the gene matches. The CDR3 DNA is TGTGCCAGCATCGGGGACAGGGCTTTAGGCTACACCTTC. This codes for CASIGDRALGYTF.

The CDR3 sequence is CASSLDRGTGELFF. The DNA for the CDR3 is TGCGCCAGCAGCTTGGACAGGGGCACCGGGGAGCTGTTTTTT. J is TRBJ2-2 and V is TRBV5-1, with 7 bases lining up with TRBD1. CDR1 is SGHRS, CDR2 YFSETQ, per germline. The CDR3 is 14 amino acids. Trimming at V came to 0 bases and at J to 4 bases, leaving 0 bases not matched to a gene.

The chain is built from TRBV6-1 and TRBJ1-2, with 10 positions matching TRBD1. Germline values: CDR1 MNHNS, CDR2 SASEGT. CDR3 length equals 15 residues. With 6 bases clipped from V and 4 bases from J, the junction kept 8 bases outside the gene matches. The CDR3: CASSHNRDRGYGYTF. The DNA of the CDR3 is TGTGCCAGCAGCCATAACCGGGACAGGGGCTATGGCTACACCTTC.

V usage is TRBV14 and J usage is TRBJ2-4; no reliable D call. The CDR3 totals 12 residues. The germline V gene has CDR1 SGHDN and CDR2 FVKESK. V shed 1 base and J shed 14 bases, with 12 bases lying between them. The CDR3 DNA follows: TGTGCCAGCAGCCAAGCCGGCGGCTTTGAGTACTTC. It encodes CASSQAGGFEYF.

The chain has TRBV5-1 and TRBJ2-1; the match to TRBD2 covers 8 bases. This CDR3 contains 14 residues. Trimming removed 1 base from V and 4 bases from J; junction bases left unmatched: 1. Germline loops: CDR1 SGHRS, CDR2 YFSETQ. The CDR3 region has the DNA TGCGCCAGCAGCTTGACTAGCGGTTACAATGAGCAGTTCTTC. As protein: CASSLTSGYNEQFF.

The chain has TRBV7-4 and TRBJ2-7, with D possibly matching TRBD2 (6 bases). The CDR3 has 15 residues. The V end lost 3 bases, the J end lost 2 bases, and 14 bases lay between the germline ends. The germline gives CDR1 SGHVT, CDR2 SQSDAQ. In DNA form, the CDR3 reads TGTGCCAGCAGCTTCCCGGAGGGACTGACCTACGAGCAGTACTTC. Protein: CASSFPEGLTYEQYF.

Notes on this clone: At one of its ends the junction is not consistent with the germline gene, which may arise from a read error. The chain couples TRBV7-2 to TRBJ2-4, with TRBD1 as a possible D gene (5 bases). This CDR3 spans 13 amino acids. CDR1 and CDR2 from the germline V gene are SGHTA and FQGNSA. The CDR3 sequence is CASSSGAGPRPNF. For the CDR3, the DNA is TGTGCCAGCAGCTCTGGGGCCGGACCGCGTCCCAACTTC.